This entry features one T cell receptor beta chain sequence. The sample comes from a study of control samples from healthy donors and cancer patients. Clones were sequenced by immunoSEQ multiplex PCR, and TCRdb holds only the in-frame ones, with some missing. The table shows more than 75,000 clones, with roughly 89% occurring only once. The CDR3 runs to 17 residues. Germline V lookup: CDR1 LNHDA, CDR2 SQIVND (reference sequence). With 4 bases clipped from V and 0 bases from J, the junction kept 7 bases outside the gene matches. The chain couples TRBV19 to TRBJ2-2, with TRBD2 identical over 8 bases. The receptor's source is a man aged 45-60 years in good health. The sequencing input was blood. This chain's CDR3 is CASSTGRGDPNTGELFF. As DNA, the CDR3 is TGTGCCAGTAGTACCGGGCGGGGGGACCCGAACACCGGGGAGCTGTTTTTT.